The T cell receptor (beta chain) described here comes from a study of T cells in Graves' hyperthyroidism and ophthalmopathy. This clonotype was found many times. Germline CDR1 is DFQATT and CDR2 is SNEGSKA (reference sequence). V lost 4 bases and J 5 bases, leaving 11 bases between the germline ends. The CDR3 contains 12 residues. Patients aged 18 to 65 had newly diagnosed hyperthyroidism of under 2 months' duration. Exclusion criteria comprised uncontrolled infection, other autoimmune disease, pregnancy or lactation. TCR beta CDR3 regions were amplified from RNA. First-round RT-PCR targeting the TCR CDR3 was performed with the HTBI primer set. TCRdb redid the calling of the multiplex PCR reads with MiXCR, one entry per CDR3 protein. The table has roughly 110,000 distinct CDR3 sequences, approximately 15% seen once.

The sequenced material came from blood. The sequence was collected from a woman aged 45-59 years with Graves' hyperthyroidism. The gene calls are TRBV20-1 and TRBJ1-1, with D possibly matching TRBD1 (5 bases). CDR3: CSATQGWTEAFF. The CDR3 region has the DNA TGCAGTGCTACCCAGGGTTGGACTGAAGCTTTCTTT.